This T cell receptor beta chain derives from a study of regulatory T cells in long-lasting Graves disease (dated by TCRdb to about 2021). General notes on the study: In the newly diagnosed Graves' disease group, patients had been taking antithyroid drugs for less than 3 months. Patients with persistent Graves' disease were compared with patients with newly diagnosed Graves' disease using TCR sequencing and RNA sequencing of peripheral blood. A total of around 35 samples underwent TCR sequencing: roughly 13 from persistent and around 20 from newly diagnosed Graves' disease patients. The study was conducted in China and was registered as a clinical trial. Study-level results and caveats: The authors acknowledged the small sample size as a limitation that may reduce accuracy. Sequencing and analysis were limited to the TCR beta chain. Lower TCR Shannon entropy and fewer highly expanded clones were observed in persistent Graves' disease patients than in newly diagnosed patients, which suggested clonal expansion. Persistent disease showed preferential use of TRBV28, TRBJ1-2 and TRBJ2-5, whereas newly diagnosed disease favored TRBV20-1 and TRBJ2-1. Only peripheral blood was studied, because thyroid tissue, the primary lesion, was inaccessible. More public clonotypes were shared among persistent patients (2,741) than among newly diagnosed patients (966).

Per the publication, the time point label means: newly diagnosed GD, antithyroid drugs for less than 3 months. For both TCR sequencing and RNA sequencing, RNA was extracted from PBMCs using TRIzol. The diagnosis of Graves' disease followed American Thyroid Association guidelines. Patients for the study were recruited at an endocrinology department in Xi'an, China. Each patient gave approximately 9.7 milliliters of peripheral blood, collected in an EDTA anticoagulant tube. Ficoll Paque Plus density gradient separation was used to isolate PBMCs, and no further T cell sorting was done. RNA quality was checked with an Agilent 2100 Bioanalyzer and agarose gel, and concentration with a NanoDrop 2000. Receptors were amplified or captured by multiplex PCR. TCRdb lists the instrument as Illumina HiSeq 4000. iRepertoire HTBI primers and Arm-PCR amplification of CDR3 regions were used to construct TCR beta libraries. Before sequencing, the PCR products went through gel purification. In the original analysis: Across samples, 60 to 70 TRBV and 14 TRBJ segments were identified and used for gene usage analysis of CDR3 amino acid clonotypes. COPE and FqMerger were used to merge the filtered high-quality paired reads into contigs. BLAST was used to align contigs to the IMGT TRBV, TRBD and TRBJ reference genes, and CDR3 was defined following IMGT. Any clonotype with a frequency above 0.1% was classified as a highly expanded clone. Shannon entropy served as the measure of repertoire diversity, while the Gini coefficient captured V-J evenness. Public clonotypes were defined as clonotypes shared by more than one individual. TCRdb's own reprocessing of the public reads used fastp at Q25 and MiXCR and kept productive beta chains. Every distinct CDR3 protein forms one entry, paired with its most common genes and DNA. The authors' filters were not applied to this entry. The sample contains a few hundred thousand distinct CDR3 sequences, roughly 10% of them found a single time. The ten most abundant clones make up approximately 20% of the sample.

The CDR3 spans 17 residues, from the cysteine through the phenylalanine. Only the CDR3 portion is preserved as DNA: 51 bases, with reading frame beginning at the first base. The germline V and J ends show losses of 2 bases and 3 bases respectively, and no gene match explains 12 bases of the junction. CDR1 and CDR2, per the germline V gene (reference sequence), are LNHDA and SQIVND. This clonotype occurred many times. Its antigen remains unidentified. No much larger clone exists at a distance of one base, and base qualities are not known. These same records also appear under a second study, on T cells in Graves' hyperthyroidism and ophthalmopathy. From that second study: Stable Graves' hyperthyroidism was defined as no progression to ophthalmopathy during 18 months of follow-up. Hyperthyroidism patients were newly diagnosed, with disease duration under 2 months, and aged 18 to 65 years. Patients with uncontrolled infections, other autoimmune diseases, pregnancy or lactation were excluded. Diagnoses relied on clinical symptoms, serum thyroxine and TRAb, thyroid ultrasound and orbital computed tomography. A first-round RT-PCR of the TCR CDR3 used the HTBI primer set with the Qiagen OneStep RT-PCR kit. Most expanded thyroid clonotypes (frequency above 0.001) were also detected in blood, a finding suggesting that blood repertoires may reflect thyroid immune responses. Ophthalmopathy was separated from stable hyperthyroidism by a 13 V-J signature model, with 85% to 90% sensitivity and around 81% specificity obtained in cross-validation and 80%/75% obtained in testing. In validation, progression to ophthalmopathy was predicted by the model with approximately 67% sensitivity and roughly 76% specificity, a median of about 6.4 months before onset. To identify TCR V-J signatures that set the groups apart, the researchers used a discovery cohort of approximately 98 patients, made up of approximately 43 with Graves' ophthalmopathy and 57 with stable Graves' hyperthyroidism. Prospective prediction of ophthalmopathy was tested in an independent validation cohort consisting of some 19 hyperthyroidism patients and 17 patients who later progressed to ophthalmopathy. The 85 to 100 discovery patients were randomly split 7:3 into training and test sets. Thyroid tissue and blood T-cell repertoires from about six Graves' hyperthyroidism patients were also compared in the study. Once sampling was done, hyperthyroidism patients were given methimazole at a starting dose of 30 mg daily, whereas ophthalmopathy patients were given high-dose intravenous methylprednisolone. A second multiplex PCR round built the libraries, followed by size selection and purification. Libraries were sequenced paired-end with 100 bp reads on an Illumina HiSeq2000. Raw data were processed with SOAPnuke, discarding reads with adapters, uncalled bases, mean Phred below 15, or no exact constant-primer or identifier match. High-quality paired reads were merged with COPE v1.2.5, and unique nucleotide sequences were defined as clonotypes. Clonotypes were aligned to IMGT TRBV, TRBD and TRBJ reference segments using MiTCR v1.1. Analysis was restricted to V-J combinations with a frequency above 0.0001, which covered roughly 99% of repertoires. A TCS score was defined as the ratio of F50 (clonal expansion) to E x V (chaos), with BLOSUM62-based TCRdist applied between CDR3 peptides within each V-J. Welch's t-statistics and random forest reduced fewer than 550 V-J features to 10 to 15, which were used in a naive Bayes classifier (R e1071). No statistical method was used to set the sample size in advance, and investigators knew the group allocation. TCR Vbeta CDR3 sequencing of approximately 140 peripheral blood samples (roughly 43 ophthalmopathy, 70 to 85 hyperthyroidism and roughly 17 progressor patients) is reported in the paper.

The source is a woman aged 18-29 years with Graves disease. Donor details come from another sample of the same person, matched by shared clones. The sample here was peripheral blood mononuclear cells (PBMCs), taken at new diagnosis, from a patient treated with antithyroid drugs. This chain joins TRBV19 to TRBJ1-2; 7 central bases correspond to TRBD1. The nucleotide sequence is given as TGTGCCAGTAGTATAACCCGACAATACGGGACAGACTATGGCTACACCTTC. Its protein product is CASSITRQYGTDYGYTF.